This T cell receptor (beta chain) was found in a study of identifying expanded T cells in peripheral blood. Broader study findings: Variance in clone template counts between approximately 2-week samples significantly increased with total template count across all healthy donors. Approximately 1.1 clones differed between technical replicates, versus about 17 and 20 over time.

A note on this clone: Its antigen is not known.

Profiling relied on immunoSEQ multiplex PCR, and the TCRdb table lists in-frame clones only, not all of them. Counted here are 95,000 to 100,000 clones, roughly 87% occurring once; the ten biggest clones make up about 18%. Collection occurred without any documented infections or immune events in donors. The specimen was blood. This TCR derives from a person between 18 and 75 years old in good health.

CDR3 sequence reads: CASSPGGYEGYTF. The CDR3 DNA reads TGTGCCAGCAGCCCGGGAGGTTACGAGGGCTACACCTTC. The chain uses TRBV7-2 and TRBJ1-2; the D is unclear. The CDR3 totals 13 residues. The germline V gene encodes CDR1 SGHTA and CDR2 FQGNSA. V dropped 5 bases and J dropped 8 bases, with 15 bases sitting between them.